A single sample gave rise to the 14 T cell receptor beta chains below, sequenced in a study of T cell responses to AZD1222 COVID-19 vaccine. Clones were sequenced by immunoSEQ multiplex PCR, and TCRdb holds only the in-frame ones, with some missing. The data contain approximately 81,000 clones, around 90% of them singletons. This material consisted of peripheral blood, taken on day 0 of MenACWY control vaccination. These receptors all stem from an adult in good health.

This clone was found a few times. The chain employs TRBV5-8 and TRBJ1-6; D unclear. This CDR3 has 15 residues. Germline V lookup: CDR1 SGHTS, CDR2 YDEGEE. V lost 0 bases to trimming and J lost 0 bases, with 4 bases between them. The CDR3 loop is CASSLGSSYNSPLHF. The CDR3 coding sequence is TGTGCCAGCAGCTTGGGGAGCTCCTATAATTCACCCCTCCACTTT.

V and J are TRBV11-2 and TRBJ1-2, with D possibly TRBD1 on 5 matching bases. CDR3 length: 14 amino acids. V lost 0 bases, J lost 2 bases, and 7 bases lay in between. Germline-derived CDR1 and CDR2 are SGHAT and FQNNGV. The CDR3 region is CASSLDPGNYGYTF. The CDR3 nucleotides read TGTGCCAGCAGCTTAGACCCAGGGAACTATGGCTACACCTTC. Filled out from reference TRBV11-2 and TRBJ1-2, the complete variable domain reads EAGVAQSPRYKIIEKRQSVAFWCNPISGHATLYWYQQILGQGPKLLIQFQNNGVVDDSQLPKDRFSAERLKGVDSTLKIQPAKLEDSAVYLCASSLDPGNYGYTFGSGTRLTVV.

The chain has TRBV6-5 and TRBJ2-3; TRBD1 or TRBD2 may be the D gene (6 bases each). The CDR3 runs 16 residues. V was cut by 0 bases and J by 5 bases, with 15 bases left in between. CDR1 MNHEY and CDR2 SVGAGI come from the germline V gene. CDR3 sequence (DNA): TGTGCCAGCAGTTACTCGGGGCTCAGGGGAGGAGATACGCAGTATTTT. Protein product: CASSYSGLRGGDTQYF.

Only a few counts were recorded for this clone. The chain employs TRBV13 and TRBJ1-1; TRBD1 might be the D (5 bases). Looked up from germline, CDR1 is PRHDT and CDR2 is FYEKMQ (reference sequence). The V end was cut by 2 bases, the J end by 6 bases, with 10 bases between. The CDR3 is made up of 13 amino acids. For the CDR3, the DNA is TGTGCCAGCAGCTTACAGGGACGAGCTGAAGCTTTCTTT. Protein sequence: CASSLQGRAEAFF. Using reference TRBV13 and TRBJ1-1 for the parts outside the CDR3, the full variable domain is AAGVIQSPRHLIKEKRETATLKCYPIPRHDTVYWYQQGPGQDPQFLISFYEKMQSDKGSIPDRFSAQQFSDYHSELNMSSLELGDSALYFCASSLQGRAEAFFGQGTRLTVV.

The rearrangement uses TRBV4-3 and TRBJ1-1; 10 positions match TRBD1. The CDR3 loop spans 12 amino acids. CDR1 is LGHNA, CDR2 YSLEER, per germline. V dropped 6 bases and J dropped 11; count of bases not matched to a gene: 6. CDR3 in DNA: TGCGCCAGCAGGCGGGGGACAGGGGACGCTTTCTTT. Protein: CASRRGTGDAFF.

The J gene is TRBJ2-1, the V gene TRBV5-1, with TRBD2 as a possible D gene (6 bases). V was shortened by 5 bases and J by 10 bases, with 16 bases between the two germline ends. The germline gives CDR1 SGHRS, CDR2 YFSETQ. The CDR3 loop spans 13 amino acids. CDR3 bases: TGCGCCAGCAGGGAGGGCCCTCTCACGGAGCAGTTCTTC. Its translation: CASREGPLTEQFF.

This chain uses TRBV5-5 with TRBJ1-6; D gene unclear. Trimming shortened V by 6 bases and J by 7 bases, and 20 bases separated the two germline ends. The CDR3 loop spans 16 amino acids. The V gene's germline CDR1 is SGHKS and CDR2 YYEKEE (reference sequence). The CDR3 here is CASTPLGPTSNSPLHF. The CDR3 nucleotides are TGTGCCAGCACCCCCCTTGGACCCACCTCGAATTCACCCCTCCACTTT.

The rearrangement joins TRBV7-9 to TRBJ2-2, with TRBD2 matching over 7 bases. V lost 5 bases, J lost 5 bases, and 2 bases stayed unmatched. Germline CDR1 SEHNR, CDR2 FQNEAQ (reference sequence). The CDR3 has 13 residues. The CDR3 DNA reads TGTGCCAGCAGCCCGGGACTAACCGGGGAGCTGTTTTTT. This codes for CASSPGLTGELFF.

CDR3 residues: CASKWGTGDTGELFF. Written as DNA, the CDR3 is TGTGCCAGCAAATGGGGGACAGGGGACACCGGGGAGCTGTTTTTT. V gene TRBV28 combines with J gene TRBJ2-2; 10 nucleotides align to TRBD1. The CDR3 is 15 residues long. Germline V gives CDR1 MDHEN, CDR2 SYDVKM. Trimming removed 7 bases from V and 3 bases from J; junction bases left unmatched: 5.

J is TRBJ2-2 and V is TRBV3-1 (or the pseudogene TRBV3-2); D call uncertain. CDR3 length equals 13 residues. Germline loops: CDR1 LGHDT, CDR2 YNNKEL (reference sequence). With 1 base removed from V and 6 bases from J, the gap between germline ends came to 6 bases. Here the CDR3 reads CASSQGVAGELFF. In DNA form, the CDR3 reads TGTGCCAGCAGCCAAGGAGTAGCCGGGGAGCTGTTTTTT.

The chain has TRBV6-2 or TRBV6-3 and TRBJ2-1; no reliable D call. This CDR3 has 12 amino acids. V was cut by 6 bases and J by 4 bases, with 7 bases left in between. Germline-derived CDR1 and CDR2 are MNHEY and SVGEGT. The CDR3 sequence is CASSGPYNEQFF. The CDR3 bases are TGTGCCAGCAGCGGACCATACAATGAGCAGTTCTTC.

This chain uses TRBV3-1 (or the pseudogene TRBV3-2) with TRBJ2-1, with D uncertain. The CDR3 runs to 15 residues. Germline CDR1 is LGHDT and CDR2 is YNNKEL (reference sequence). Trimming removed 0 bases from V and 7 bases from J, with 13 bases in between. The DNA for the CDR3 is TGTGCCAGCAGCCAAGATGACCCCCCCCGTAATGAGCAGTTCTTC. Residues: CASSQDDPPRNEQFF.

The rearrangement joins TRBV11-2 to TRBJ2-1, with D perhaps matching TRBD1 (6 bases). Trimming removed 9 bases at V and 0 bases at J, with 9 bases between. This CDR3 is 13 amino acids long. The V gene's germline CDR1 is SGHAT and CDR2 FQNNGV. This CDR3 reads CASQGSSYNEQFF. CDR3 DNA sequence: TGTGCCAGTCAGGGGAGCTCCTACAATGAGCAGTTCTTC. Based on the CDR3 plus reference TRBV11-2 and TRBJ2-1, the full variable domain is EAGVAQSPRYKIIEKRQSVAFWCNPISGHATLYWYQQILGQGPKLLIQFQNNGVVDDSQLPKDRFSAERLKGVDSTLKIQPAKLEDSAVYLCASQGSSYNEQFFGPGTRLTVL.

The rearrangement joins TRBV20-1 to TRBJ2-2; 13 bases match TRBD2. The CDR3 is 16 amino acids. V gave up 3 bases and J gave up 3 bases; unmatched junction bases: 4. Germline V gene data show CDR1 as DFQATT and CDR2 as SNEGSKA (reference sequence). The CDR3 loop reads CSASTSGRADTGELFF. CDR3 sequence (DNA): TGCAGTGCTAGTACTAGCGGGAGGGCGGACACCGGGGAGCTGTTTTTT.